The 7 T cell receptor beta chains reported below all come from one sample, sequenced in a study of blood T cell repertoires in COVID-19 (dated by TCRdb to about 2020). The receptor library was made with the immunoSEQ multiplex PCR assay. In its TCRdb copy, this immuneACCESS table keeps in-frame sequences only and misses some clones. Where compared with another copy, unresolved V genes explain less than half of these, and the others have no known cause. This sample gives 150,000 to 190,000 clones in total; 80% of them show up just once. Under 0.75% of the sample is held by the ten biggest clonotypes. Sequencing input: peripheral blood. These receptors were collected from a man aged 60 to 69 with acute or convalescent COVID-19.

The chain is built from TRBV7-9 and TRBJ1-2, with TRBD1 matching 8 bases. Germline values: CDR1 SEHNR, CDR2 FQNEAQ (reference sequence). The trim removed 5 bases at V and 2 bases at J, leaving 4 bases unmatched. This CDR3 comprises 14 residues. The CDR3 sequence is CASSPRTGNYGYTF. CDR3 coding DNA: TGTGCCAGCAGCCCCAGGACAGGGAACTATGGCTACACCTTC. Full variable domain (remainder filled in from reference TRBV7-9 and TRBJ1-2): DTGVSQNPRHKITKRGQNVTFRCDPISEHNRLYWYRQTLGQGPEFLTYFQNEAQLEKSRLLSDRFSAERPKGSFSTLEIQRTEQGDSAMYLCASSPRTGNYGYTFGSGTRLTVV.

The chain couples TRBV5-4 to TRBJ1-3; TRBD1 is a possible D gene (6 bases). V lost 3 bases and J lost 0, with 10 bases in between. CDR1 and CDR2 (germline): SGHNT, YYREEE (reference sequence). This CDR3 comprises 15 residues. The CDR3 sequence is CASSSGQNSGNTIYF. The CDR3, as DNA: TGTGCCAGCAGCTCTGGACAGAACTCTGGAAACACCATATATTTT.

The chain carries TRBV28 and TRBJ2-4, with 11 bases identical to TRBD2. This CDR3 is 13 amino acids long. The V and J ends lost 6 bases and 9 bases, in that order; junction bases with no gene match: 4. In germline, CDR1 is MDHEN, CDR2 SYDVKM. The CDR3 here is CASSSGLAGIQYF. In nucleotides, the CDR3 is TGTGCCAGCAGCTCCGGACTAGCGGGCATTCAGTACTTC.

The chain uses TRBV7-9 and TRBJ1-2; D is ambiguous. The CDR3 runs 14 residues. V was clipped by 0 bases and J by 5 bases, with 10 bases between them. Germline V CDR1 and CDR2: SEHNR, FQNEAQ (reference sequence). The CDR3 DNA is TGTGCCAGCAGCTTAGCTGACTTAGAGTATGGCTACACCTTC. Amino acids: CASSLADLEYGYTF.

The CDR3: CAWSEWTSTGLEKLFF. The CDR3, as DNA: TGTGCCTGGAGTGAGTGGACCTCGACAGGGCTCGAAAAACTGTTTTTT. This chain uses TRBV30 with TRBJ1-4; TRBD1 agrees at 7 bases. In germline, CDR1 is GTSNPN, CDR2 SVGIG (reference sequence). CDR3 length: 16 residues. The V and J ends lost 1 base and 8 bases, in that order; junction bases with no gene match: 13.

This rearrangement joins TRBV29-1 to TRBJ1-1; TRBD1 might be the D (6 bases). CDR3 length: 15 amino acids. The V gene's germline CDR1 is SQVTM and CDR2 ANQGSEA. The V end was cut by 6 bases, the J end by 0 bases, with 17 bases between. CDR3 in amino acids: CSVGYGTQMNTEAFF. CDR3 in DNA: TGCAGCGTAGGGTATGGGACACAGATGAACACTGAAGCTTTCTTT.

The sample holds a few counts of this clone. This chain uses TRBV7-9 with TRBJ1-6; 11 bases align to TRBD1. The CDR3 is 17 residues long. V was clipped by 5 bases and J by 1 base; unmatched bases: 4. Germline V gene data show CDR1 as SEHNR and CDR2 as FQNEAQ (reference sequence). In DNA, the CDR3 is TGTGCCAGCAGCCCAGGACAGGGGGCGTCCTATAATTCACCCCTCCACTTT. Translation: CASSPGQGASYNSPLHF.